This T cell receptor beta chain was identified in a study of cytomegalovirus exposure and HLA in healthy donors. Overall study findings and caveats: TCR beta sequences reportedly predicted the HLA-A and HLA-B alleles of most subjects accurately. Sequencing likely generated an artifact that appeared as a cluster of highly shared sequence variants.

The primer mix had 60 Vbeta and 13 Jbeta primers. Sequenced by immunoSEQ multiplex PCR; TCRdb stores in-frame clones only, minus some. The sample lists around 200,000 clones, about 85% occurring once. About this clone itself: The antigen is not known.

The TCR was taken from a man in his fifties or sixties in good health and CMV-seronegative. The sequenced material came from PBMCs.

In DNA form, the CDR3 reads TGTGCTTCAAGAGGGGGCTTTGAAGCTTTCTTT. This encodes CASRGGFEAFF. This chain joins TRBV6-5 and TRBJ1-1, with 7 bases matching TRBD1. From germline, CDR1 is MNHEY and CDR2 SVGAGI. There are 11 residues in the CDR3.